The text below deals with one T cell receptor (beta chain). The CDR3 is made up of 16 amino acids. Germline V lookup: CDR1 KGHSH, CDR2 LQKENI. With 0 bases clipped from V and 4 bases from J, the junction kept 2 bases outside the gene matches. Sequenced by immunoSEQ multiplex PCR; TCRdb stores in-frame clones only, minus some. The data show around 210,000 clones, roughly nine tenths seen once. These data come from a study of blood T cell repertoires in COVID-19. The wider study: Some COVID-19 samples were acute and others convalescent; all came from the United States, Italy and Spain.

Which cohort a participant joined came from the clinical history participants gave. Sequenced: PBMCs or T cells enriched from blood (not recorded which). The V call is TRBV18, the J call TRBJ2-2, with 10 bases aligning to TRBD1. This TCR was recovered from a woman in her late teens or twenties who had recovered from COVID-19. CDR3 nucleotide sequence: TGTGCCAGCTCACCACCGGGACAGGGGTCCACCGGGGAGCTGTTTTTT. Translating gives CASSPPGQGSTGELFF.